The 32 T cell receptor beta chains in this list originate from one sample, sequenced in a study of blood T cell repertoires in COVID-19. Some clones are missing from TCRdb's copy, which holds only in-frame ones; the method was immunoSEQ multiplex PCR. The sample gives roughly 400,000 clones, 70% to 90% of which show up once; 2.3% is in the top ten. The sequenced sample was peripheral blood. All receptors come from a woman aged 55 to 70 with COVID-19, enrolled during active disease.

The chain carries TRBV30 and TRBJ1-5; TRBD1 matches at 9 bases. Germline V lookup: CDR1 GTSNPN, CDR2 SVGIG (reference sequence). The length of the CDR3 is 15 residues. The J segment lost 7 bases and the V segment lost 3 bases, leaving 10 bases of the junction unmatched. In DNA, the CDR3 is TGTGCCTGGAGCGAGACCGGGACAGGGTACCAGCCCCAGCATTTT. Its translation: CAWSETGTGYQPQHF.

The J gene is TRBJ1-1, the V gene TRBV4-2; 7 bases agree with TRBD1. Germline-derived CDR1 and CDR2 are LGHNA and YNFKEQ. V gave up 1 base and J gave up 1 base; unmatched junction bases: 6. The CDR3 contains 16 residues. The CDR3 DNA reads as TGTGCCAGCAGCCAAGGTACGGGACAGCGGAACACTGAAGCTTTCTTT. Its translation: CASSQGTGQRNTEAFF.

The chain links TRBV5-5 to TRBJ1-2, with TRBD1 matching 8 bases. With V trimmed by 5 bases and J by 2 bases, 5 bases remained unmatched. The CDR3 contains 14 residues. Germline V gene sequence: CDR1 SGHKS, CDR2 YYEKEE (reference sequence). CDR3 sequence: CASSSGTGNYGYTF. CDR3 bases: TGTGCCAGCAGTTCCGGGACAGGCAACTATGGCTACACCTTC.

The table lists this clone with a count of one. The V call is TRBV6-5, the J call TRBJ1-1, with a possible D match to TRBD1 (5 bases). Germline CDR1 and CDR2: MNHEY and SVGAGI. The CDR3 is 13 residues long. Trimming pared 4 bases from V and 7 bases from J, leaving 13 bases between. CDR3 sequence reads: CASSLERRGEAFF. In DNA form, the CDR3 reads TGTGCCAGCAGTTTGGAGCGTAGGGGTGAAGCTTTCTTT.

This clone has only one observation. CDR3 amino acids: CATSEYSPQHF. CDR3 bases: TGTGCCACTTCGGAGTATTCGCCCCAGCATTTT. The chain has TRBV6-6 and TRBJ1-5; the D is unclear. Germline V gene data show CDR1 as MNHNY and CDR2 as SVGAGI (reference sequence). This CDR3 has 11 amino acids. V was cut by 10 bases and J by 9 bases, with 13 bases left in between.

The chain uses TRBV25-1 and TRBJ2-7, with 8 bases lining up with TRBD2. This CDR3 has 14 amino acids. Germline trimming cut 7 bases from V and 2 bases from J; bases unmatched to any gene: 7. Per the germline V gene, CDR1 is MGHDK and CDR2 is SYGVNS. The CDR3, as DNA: TGTGCCAGCACCCCCGGGGGGGGGCCCTACGAGCAGTACTTC. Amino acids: CASTPGGGPYEQYF.

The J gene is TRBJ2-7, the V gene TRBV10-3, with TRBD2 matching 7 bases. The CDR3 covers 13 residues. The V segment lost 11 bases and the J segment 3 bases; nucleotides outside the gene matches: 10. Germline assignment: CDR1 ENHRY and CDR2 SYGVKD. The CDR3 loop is CAAGRGGIYEQYF. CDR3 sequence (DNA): TGTGCCGCAGGGAGGGGAGGCATCTACGAGCAGTACTTC.

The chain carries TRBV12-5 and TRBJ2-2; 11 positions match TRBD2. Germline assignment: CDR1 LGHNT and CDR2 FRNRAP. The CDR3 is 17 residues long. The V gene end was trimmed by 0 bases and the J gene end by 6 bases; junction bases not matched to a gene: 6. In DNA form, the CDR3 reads TGTGCTAGTGGTTTGGTCTTCGGACTAGCGGGCCCCGGGGAGCTGTTTTTT. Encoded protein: CASGLVFGLAGPGELFF.

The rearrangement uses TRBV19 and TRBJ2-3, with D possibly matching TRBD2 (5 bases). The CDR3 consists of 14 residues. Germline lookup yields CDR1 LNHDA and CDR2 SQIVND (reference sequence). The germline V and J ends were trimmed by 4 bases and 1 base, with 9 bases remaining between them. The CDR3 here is CASSSEAGTDTQYF. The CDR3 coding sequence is TGTGCCAGTAGTAGTGAAGCGGGCACAGATACGCAGTATTTT.

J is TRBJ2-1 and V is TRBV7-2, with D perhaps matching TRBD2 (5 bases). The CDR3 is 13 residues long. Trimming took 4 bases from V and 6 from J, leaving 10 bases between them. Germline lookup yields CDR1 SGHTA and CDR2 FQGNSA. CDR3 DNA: TGTGCCAGCAGCTCATCCCGGGGCAATGAGCAGTTCTTC. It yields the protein CASSSSRGNEQFF.

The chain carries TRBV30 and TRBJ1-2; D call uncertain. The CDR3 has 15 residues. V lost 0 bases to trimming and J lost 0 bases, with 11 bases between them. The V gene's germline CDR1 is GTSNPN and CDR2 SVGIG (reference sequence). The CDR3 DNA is TGTGCCTGGAGTGTATTATCGAGAACTAACTATGGCTACACCTTC. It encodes CAWSVLSRTNYGYTF. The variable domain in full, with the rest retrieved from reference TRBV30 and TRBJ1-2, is SQTIHQWPATLVQPVGSPLSLECTVEGTSNPNLYWYRQAAGRGLQLLFYSVGIGQISSEVPQNLSASRPQDRQFILSSKKLLLSDSGFYLCAWSVLSRTNYGYTFGSGTRLTVV.

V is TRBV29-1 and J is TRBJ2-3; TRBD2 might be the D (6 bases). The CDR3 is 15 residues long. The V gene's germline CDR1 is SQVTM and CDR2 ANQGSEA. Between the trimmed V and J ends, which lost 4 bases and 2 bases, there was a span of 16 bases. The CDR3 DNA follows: TGCAGCGTTGGGCGGGGACCCAGTTACACAGATACGCAGTATTTT. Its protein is CSVGRGPSYTDTQYF.

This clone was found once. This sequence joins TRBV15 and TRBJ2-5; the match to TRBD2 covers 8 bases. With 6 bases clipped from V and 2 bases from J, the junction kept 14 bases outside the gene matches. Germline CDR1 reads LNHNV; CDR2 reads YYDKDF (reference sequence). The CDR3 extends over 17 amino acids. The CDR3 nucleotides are TGTGCCACCAGTCCCGGCCTAATTGGGACTAGGCAAGAGACCCAGTACTTC. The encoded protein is CATSPGLIGTRQETQYF.

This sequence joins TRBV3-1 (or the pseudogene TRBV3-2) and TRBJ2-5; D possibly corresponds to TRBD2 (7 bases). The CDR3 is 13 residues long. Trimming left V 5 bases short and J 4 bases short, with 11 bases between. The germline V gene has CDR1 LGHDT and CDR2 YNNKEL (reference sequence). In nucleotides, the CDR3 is TGTGCCAGCAGCTCTAGGGGGGGAGAGACCCAGTACTTC. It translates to CASSSRGGETQYF.

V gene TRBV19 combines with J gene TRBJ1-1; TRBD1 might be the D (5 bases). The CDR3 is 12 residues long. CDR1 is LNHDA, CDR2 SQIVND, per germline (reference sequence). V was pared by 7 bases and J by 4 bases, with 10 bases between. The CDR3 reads CASTQGFTEAFF. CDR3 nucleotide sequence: TGTGCCAGTACGCAGGGATTCACTGAAGCTTTCTTT.

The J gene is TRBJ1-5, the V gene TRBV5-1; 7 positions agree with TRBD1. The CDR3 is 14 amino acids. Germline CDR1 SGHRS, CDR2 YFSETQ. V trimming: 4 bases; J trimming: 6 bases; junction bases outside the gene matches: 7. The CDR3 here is CASSPRQGSQPQHF. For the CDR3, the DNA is TGCGCCAGCAGCCCCCGACAGGGCTCTCAGCCCCAGCATTTT.

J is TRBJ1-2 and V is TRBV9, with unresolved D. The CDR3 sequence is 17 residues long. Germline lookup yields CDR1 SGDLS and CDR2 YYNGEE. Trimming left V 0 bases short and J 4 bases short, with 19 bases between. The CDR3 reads CASSVAPFSQVGYGYTF. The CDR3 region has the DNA TGTGCCAGCAGCGTAGCCCCCTTTTCGCAGGTCGGCTATGGCTACACCTTC.

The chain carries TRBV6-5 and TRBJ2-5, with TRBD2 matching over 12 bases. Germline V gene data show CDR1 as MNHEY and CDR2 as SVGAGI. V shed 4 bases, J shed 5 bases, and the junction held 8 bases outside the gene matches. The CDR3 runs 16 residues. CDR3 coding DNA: TGTGCCAGCAGTTTCAGGACTAGCGGGGCCGGGGAGACCCAGTACTTC. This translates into CASSFRTSGAGETQYF.

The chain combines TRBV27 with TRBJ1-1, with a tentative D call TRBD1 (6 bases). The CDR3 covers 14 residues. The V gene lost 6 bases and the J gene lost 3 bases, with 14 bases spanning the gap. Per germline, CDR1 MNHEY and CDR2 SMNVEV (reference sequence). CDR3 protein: CASSKQGKDTEAFF. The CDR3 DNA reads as TGTGCCAGCAGCAAACAGGGAAAAGACACTGAAGCTTTCTTT.

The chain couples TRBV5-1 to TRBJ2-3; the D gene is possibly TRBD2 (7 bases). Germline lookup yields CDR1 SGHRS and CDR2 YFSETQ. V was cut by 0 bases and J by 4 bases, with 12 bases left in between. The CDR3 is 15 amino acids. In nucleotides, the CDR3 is TGCGCCAGCAGCTTGGGGAGGGGGGGCCCAGATACGCAGTATTTT. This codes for CASSLGRGGPDTQYF.

Written as DNA, the CDR3 is TGTGCCAGCAGCCTTGATGGGGGCAGTGAAAAACTGTTTTTT. Translation: CASSLDGGSEKLFF. The gene calls are TRBV4-2 and TRBJ1-4; tentatively, D is TRBD1 (6 bases). V was shortened by 4 bases and J by 7 bases, with 13 bases between the two germline ends. This CDR3 is 14 amino acids long. Germline V gives CDR1 LGHNA, CDR2 YNFKEQ.

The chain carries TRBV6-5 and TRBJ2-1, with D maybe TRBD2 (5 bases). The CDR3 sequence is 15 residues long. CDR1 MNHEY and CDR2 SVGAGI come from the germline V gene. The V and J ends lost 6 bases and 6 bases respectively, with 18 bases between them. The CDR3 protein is CASSHRGPAPNEQFF. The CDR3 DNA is TGTGCCAGCAGCCACCGGGGTCCAGCCCCCAATGAGCAGTTCTTC.

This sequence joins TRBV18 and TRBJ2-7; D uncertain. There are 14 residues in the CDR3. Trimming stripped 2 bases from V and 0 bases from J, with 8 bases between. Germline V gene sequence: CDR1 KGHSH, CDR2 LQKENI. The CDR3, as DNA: TGTGCCAGCTCACCAGCCGCTAGCTCCTACGAGCAGTACTTC. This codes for CASSPAASSYEQYF.

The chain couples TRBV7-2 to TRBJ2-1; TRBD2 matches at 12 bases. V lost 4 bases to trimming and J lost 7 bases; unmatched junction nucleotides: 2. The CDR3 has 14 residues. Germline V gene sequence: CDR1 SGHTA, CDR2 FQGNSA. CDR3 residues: CASSWLAGGNEQFF. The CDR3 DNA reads TGTGCCAGCAGCTGGCTAGCGGGGGGGAATGAGCAGTTCTTC.

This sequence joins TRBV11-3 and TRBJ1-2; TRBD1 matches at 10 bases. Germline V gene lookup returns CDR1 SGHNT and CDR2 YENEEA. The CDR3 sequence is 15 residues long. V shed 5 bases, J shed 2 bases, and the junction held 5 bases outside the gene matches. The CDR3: CASSHPDRGNYGYTF. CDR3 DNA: TGTGCCAGCAGCCATCCGGACAGGGGGAACTATGGCTACACCTTC.

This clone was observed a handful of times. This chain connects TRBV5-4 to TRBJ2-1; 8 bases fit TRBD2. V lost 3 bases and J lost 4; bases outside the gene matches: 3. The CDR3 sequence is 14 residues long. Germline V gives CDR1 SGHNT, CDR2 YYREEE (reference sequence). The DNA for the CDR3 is TGTGCCAGCAGCTCGGAGCGGGGGTACAATGAGCAGTTCTTC. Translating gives CASSSERGYNEQFF.

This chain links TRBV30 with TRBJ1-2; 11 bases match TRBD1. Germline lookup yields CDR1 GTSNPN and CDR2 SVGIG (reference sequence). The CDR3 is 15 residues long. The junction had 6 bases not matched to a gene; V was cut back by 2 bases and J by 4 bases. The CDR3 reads CAWSTGTGGRYGYTF. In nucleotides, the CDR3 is TGTGCCTGGAGTACAGGGACAGGGGGTCGCTATGGCTACACCTTC.

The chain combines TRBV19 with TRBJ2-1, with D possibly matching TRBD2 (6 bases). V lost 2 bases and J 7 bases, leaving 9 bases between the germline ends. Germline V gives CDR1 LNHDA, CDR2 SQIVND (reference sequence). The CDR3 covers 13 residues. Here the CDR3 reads CASSIFSGNEQFF. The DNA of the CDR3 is TGTGCCAGTAGTATATTCAGCGGGAATGAGCAGTTCTTC.

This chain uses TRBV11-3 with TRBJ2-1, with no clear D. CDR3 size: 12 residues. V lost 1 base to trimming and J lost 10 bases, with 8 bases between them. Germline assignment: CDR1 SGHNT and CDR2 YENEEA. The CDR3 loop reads CASSLGTREQFF. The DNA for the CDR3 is TGTGCCAGCAGCTTAGGTACCAGGGAGCAGTTCTTC.

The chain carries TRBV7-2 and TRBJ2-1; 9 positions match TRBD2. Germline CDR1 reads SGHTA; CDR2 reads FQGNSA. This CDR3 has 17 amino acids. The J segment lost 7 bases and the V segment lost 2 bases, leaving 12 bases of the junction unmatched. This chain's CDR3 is CASSLRSRGGAINEQFF. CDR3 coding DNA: TGTGCCAGCAGCTTACGGTCTCGCGGGGGGGCAATTAATGAGCAGTTCTTC.

The CDR3 DNA sequence: TGTGCCAGCACCGCGGGACGGCGGCGGGAGACCCAGTACTTC. It encodes CASTAGRRRETQYF. The chain joins TRBV28 to TRBJ2-5; possible D gene TRBD2, 6 bases. V was trimmed by 7 bases and J by 5 bases, leaving 17 bases between them. The CDR3 spans 14 residues. The germline gives CDR1 MDHEN, CDR2 SYDVKM.

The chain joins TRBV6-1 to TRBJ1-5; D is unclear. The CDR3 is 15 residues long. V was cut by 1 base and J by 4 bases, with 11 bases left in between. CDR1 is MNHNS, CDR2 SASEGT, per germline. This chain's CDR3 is CASSEGGSPNQPQHF. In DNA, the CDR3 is TGTGCCAGCAGTGAAGGTGGCAGTCCTAATCAGCCCCAGCATTTT.